These 3 T cell receptor beta chains originate from one sample sequenced in a study of shared clonotypes between healthy human individuals. Assay used: immunoSEQ multiplex PCR; TCRdb lists only in-frame clones, some missing. The repertoire holds approximately 2,000,000 clones, with roughly 92% as singletons. Material for sequencing was naive CD4+ T cells from PBMCs. Subset defined: CD45RA+ positively selected. The receptors come from a man younger than 30 in good health. Some clones in this sample may be carry-over from other donors' samples.

The V call is TRBV5-4, the J call TRBJ2-1; TRBD2 matches at 7 bases. The germline V gene encodes CDR1 SGHNT and CDR2 YYREEE (reference sequence). The trim removed 4 bases at V and 4 bases at J, leaving 11 bases unmatched. The CDR3 totals 16 residues. Here the CDR3 reads CASSAPPLAEYNEQFF. Written as DNA, the CDR3 is TGTGCCAGCAGCGCCCCACCTCTAGCGGAGTACAATGAGCAGTTCTTC. The full variable domain, in which reference TRBV5-4 and TRBJ2-1 provide the parts outside the CDR3, is ETGVTQSPTHLIKTRGQQVTLRCSSQSGHNTVSWYQQALGQGPQFIFQYYREEENGRGNFPPRFSGLQFPNYSSELNVNALELDDSALYLCASSAPPLAEYNEQFFGPGTRLTVL.

The V gene is TRBV6-1, the J gene TRBJ1-2, with 7 bases that match TRBD1. This CDR3 contains 14 residues. Germline CDR1 reads MNHNS; CDR2 reads SASEGT. The V and J ends lost 5 bases and 1 base, in that order; junction bases with no gene match: 4. CDR3 protein: CASSPRQGNYGYTF. For the CDR3, the DNA is TGTGCCAGCAGTCCACGACAGGGTAACTATGGCTACACCTTC.

CDR3 sequence: CASSLDGGGELFF. The DNA for the CDR3 is TGTGCCAGCAGCTTAGATGGTGGCGGGGAGCTGTTTTTT. The V and J genes are TRBV11-3 and TRBJ2-2; unclear D gene. CDR1 and CDR2 (germline): SGHNT, YENEEA. This CDR3 comprises 13 residues. The ends were cut back, 0 bases at V and 7 bases at J, with 6 bases in the middle. Full variable domain (rest looked up from reference TRBV11-3 and TRBJ2-2): EAGVVQSPRYKIIEKKQPVAFWCNPISGHNTLYWYLQNLGQGPELLIRYENEEAVDDSQLPKDRFSAERLKGVDSTLKIQPAELGDSAVYLCASSLDGGGELFFGEGSRLTVL.